This T cell receptor (beta chain) was sequenced during a study of human T cells and chemical hapten exposure. Details on this clonotype: Its antigen is as yet unknown.

Findings and caveats of the study: Patch test score rose with PT1 expanded TCRs, significant at 8, 16, 32, not 4.

Time point described: patch test 1, 2 weeks after DPC sensitization. Treatment reported: therapeutic diphenylcyclopropenone sensitization with weekly scalp DPC. This CDR3 has 14 amino acids. The V segment lost 6 bases and the J segment 2 bases; nucleotides outside the gene matches: 5. Germline V gene sequence: CDR1 MDHEN, CDR2 SYDVKM. Each CDR3 protein is one row after TCRdb ran MiXCR on the RACE reads. The repertoire holds around 380,000 distinct CDR3 sequences, with more than 4.5% as singletons. The sequence was obtained from a woman between 50 and 59 years old with alopecia areata. Some clones in this sample may be carry-over from other donors' samples. This chain uses TRBV28 with TRBJ2-7, with 9 bases identical to TRBD1. Material: whole blood, obtained in connection with sensitization to the hapten diphenylcyclopropenone (DPC). The CDR3 loop reads CASRRGTGTYEQYF. CDR3 DNA sequence: TGTGCCAGCAGACGGGGGACAGGGACCTACGAGCAGTACTTC.